The 9 T cell receptor beta chains below were found in one sample sequenced in a study of response to subunit inactivated influenza vaccine. TCRdb re-derived calls from the RT-PCR reads in MiXCR, one entry per CDR3 protein. Among about 540,000 distinct CDR3 sequences listed, around a quarter were seen once. The sample was also linked to a second study, of T cells expressing NK-cell markers. That source reports: UMI-tagged 5'RACE template switching yielded the TCR beta cDNA.

The sample here was CD4+ T cells sorted from PBMCs, taken roughly 12 days after vaccination. These receptors were taken from a man in his forties or fifties who received an inactivated influenza vaccine.

The rearrangement links TRBV28 to TRBJ2-7; TRBD1 matches at 9 bases. The junction had 8 bases not matched to a gene; V was cut back by 10 bases and J by 4 bases. The CDR3 contains 13 residues. The germline CDR1 and CDR2 sequences are MDHEN and SYDVKM. CDR3 sequence: CATRTGGVYEQYF. DNA of the CDR3: TGTGCCACCCGAACAGGGGGCGTTTACGAGCAGTACTTC.

The CDR3 DNA reads TGTGCCAGCAGCATTAGCTTAGCGGGAGGAAGGGGTGAGCAGTTCTTC. Translating it yields CASSISLAGGRGEQFF. This sequence joins TRBV9 and TRBJ2-1, with 10 bases lining up with TRBD2. This CDR3 has 16 amino acids. The germline V gene has CDR1 SGDLS and CDR2 YYNGEE. The V gene end was trimmed by 4 bases and the J gene end by 9 bases; junction bases not matched to a gene: 13.

This clonotype has a handful of counts. This sequence joins TRBV4-3 and TRBJ2-2; 9 nucleotides agree with TRBD1. Germline CDR1 LGHNA, CDR2 YSLEER. Trimming at V came to 8 bases and at J to 4 bases, leaving 8 bases not matched to a gene. CDR3 length: 15 residues. The CDR3 sequence: CASRTGVAVTGELFF. CDR3 coding DNA: TGCGCCAGCCGGACAGGGGTGGCGGTCACCGGGGAGCTGTTTTTT.

The rearrangement uses TRBV18 and TRBJ2-5, with D tentatively TRBD2 (5 bases). Germline loops: CDR1 KGHSH, CDR2 LQKENI. The CDR3 has 14 amino acids. V was cut by 3 bases and J by 5 bases, with 13 bases left in between. DNA of the CDR3: TGTGCCAGCTCACCCTTGGGTTCGGGGGAGACCCAGTACTTC. Amino acid sequence: CASSPLGSGETQYF.

The sample holds a few counts of this clonotype. V is TRBV29-1 and J is TRBJ2-5, with 10 bases lining up with TRBD2. Germline V lookup: CDR1 SQVTM, CDR2 ANQGSEA. V was clipped by 7 bases and J by 1 base; unmatched bases: 6. The CDR3 covers 14 residues. DNA for the CDR3: TGCAGCGGAAGCGGGAGGGCCTCCCAAGAGACCCAGTACTTC. Translated: CSGSGRASQETQYF.

Only a few counts were recorded for this clonotype. In nucleotides, the CDR3 is TGTGCCAGCAGCCCCTTCTGGACAGCGGGAGGGGGGGAGACCCAGTACTTC. This translates into CASSPFWTAGGGETQYF. The chain joins TRBV4-2 to TRBJ2-5; 10 bases fit TRBD2. CDR3 length equals 17 residues. Per germline, CDR1 LGHNA and CDR2 YNFKEQ. J gave up 5 bases and V 4 bases, and 13 bases lay outside the gene matches.

The sample holds one count of this clonotype. V and J are TRBV20-1 and TRBJ1-5, with a weak D call TRBD1 (5 bases). The ends were cut back, 5 bases at V and 2 bases at J, with 16 bases in the middle. Germline CDR1 is DFQATT and CDR2 is SNEGSKA (reference sequence). CDR3 length: 15 residues. The CDR3 loop is CSASGFSWGNQPQHF. The CDR3 region has the DNA TGCAGTGCTTCAGGGTTCTCCTGGGGCAATCAGCCCCAGCATTTT.

The chain couples TRBV29-1 to TRBJ1-2, with 8 bases aligning to TRBD1. J was trimmed by 4 bases and V by 4 bases; bases with no gene match: 5. The CDR3 length is 13 residues. The germline V gene has CDR1 SQVTM and CDR2 ANQGSEA. The CDR3 region is CSVAGQGVYGYTF. The CDR3, as DNA: TGCAGCGTTGCCGGACAGGGTGTCTATGGCTACACCTTC.

The genes are TRBV10-3 and TRBJ1-5; D ambiguous. Trimming stripped 2 bases from V and 0 bases from J, with 8 bases between. The CDR3 consists of 15 residues. Germline V gene lookup returns CDR1 ENHRY and CDR2 SYGVKD. CDR3 protein: CAISETENSNQPQHF. CDR3 nucleotides: TGTGCCATCAGTGAGACGGAGAATAGCAATCAGCCCCAGCATTTT.